This T cell receptor beta chain emerged from a study of OX40 agonist ivuxolimab in advanced cancers. Notes on the study in general: Expansion of clones was among the lowest in partial responders at 0.1-3.0 mg/kg. Nonresponders included some who also had low normalized T-cell clonal expansion.

Regarding this clone: As yet, its antigen is unknown.

Patients were ruled out by autoimmune disease history or systemic immunosuppression. V was clipped by 7 bases and J by 7 bases, with 17 bases between them. The CDR3 extends over 13 amino acids. The germline CDR1 and CDR2 sequences are GTSNPN and SVGIG (reference sequence). The assay was immunoSEQ multiplex PCR, and TCRdb's table has in-frame clones only and misses some. The sample consists of around 18,000 clones, approximately 80% of them appearing once. The gene calls are TRBV30 and TRBJ1-3; possibly TRBD1 for D (5 bases). Sample: CD4+ or CD8+ T cells sorted from blood, taken in a trial of the OX40 agonist ivuxolimab. This clonotype was obtained from an adult with an advanced solid tumor such as melanoma, head and neck, liver or kidney cancer. The chain's CDR3 is CASRKGVGNTIYF. CDR3 nucleotide sequence: TGTGCCTCACGTAAAGGGGTTGGGAACACCATATATTTT.